The next 12 T cell receptor beta chains were all read from a single sample in a study of blood T cell repertoires in COVID-19. Data came from immunoSEQ multiplex PCR; TCRdb stores just in-frame clones and leaves some out. The sample lists 200,000 or so clones, 80% to 95% seen once, with over 0.75% in the top ten. Source material: peripheral blood. These receptors all stem from a man in his 60s with COVID-19, enrolled during active disease.

The rearrangement joins TRBV6-5 to TRBJ1-2; 7 nucleotides agree with TRBD1. Germline V gives CDR1 MNHEY, CDR2 SVGAGI. Trimming removed 2 bases from V and 8 bases from J; junction bases left unmatched: 8. This CDR3 comprises 14 residues. Here the CDR3 DNA reads TGTGCCAGCAGTTACCCAGGGGGAAGGGGCGGCTACACCTTC. It translates to CASSYPGGRGGYTF.

CDR3 DNA: TGTGCCAGCTCACCACCGGGGGCAAGTGAAAAACTGTTTTTT. Protein product: CASSPPGASEKLFF. V is TRBV18 and J is TRBJ1-4; D may be TRBD1 (6 bases). Trimming shortened V by 0 bases and J by 7 bases, and 9 bases separated the two germline ends. Germline V CDR1 and CDR2: KGHSH, LQKENI. There are 14 residues in the CDR3.

The chain couples TRBV5-4 to TRBJ2-7, with unresolved D. V lost 3 bases and J lost 1, with 2 bases in between. Germline V CDR1 and CDR2: SGHNT, YYREEE (reference sequence). The CDR3 is 11 residues long. The CDR3, as DNA: TGTGCCAGCAGCTCGTCCTACGAGCAGTACTTC. This codes for CASSSSYEQYF. The full variable domain, completed using reference TRBV5-4 and TRBJ2-7, is ETGVTQSPTHLIKTRGQQVTLRCSSQSGHNTVSWYQQALGQGPQFIFQYYREEENGRGNFPPRFSGLQFPNYSSELNVNALELDDSALYLCASSSSYEQYFGPGTRLTVT.

This clone was detected only a few times. The chain joins TRBV19 to TRBJ2-1, with a possible D match to TRBD2 (5 bases). The V gene lost 6 bases and the J gene lost 0 bases, with 21 bases spanning the gap. The CDR3 spans 18 residues. Germline V lookup: CDR1 LNHDA, CDR2 SQIVND (reference sequence). The CDR3 sequence is CASSPFRRDYGSYNEQFF. As DNA, the CDR3 is TGTGCCAGTAGCCCTTTCCGTCGGGATTACGGCTCCTACAATGAGCAGTTCTTC.

The CDR3 sequence is CASSSGIYQPQHF. The CDR3 DNA sequence: TGTGCCAGCAGTTCCGGGATTTATCAGCCCCAGCATTTT. The chain couples TRBV2 to TRBJ1-5; no clear D. With 5 bases removed from V and 5 bases from J, the gap between germline ends came to 10 bases. CDR3 length: 13 residues. Germline V CDR1 and CDR2: SNHLY, FYNNEI.

This sequence joins TRBV7-2 and TRBJ2-5; unclear D gene. This CDR3 has 15 amino acids. Germline V CDR1 and CDR2: SGHTA, FQGNSA. V shed 2 bases and J shed 4 bases, with 14 bases lying between them. The CDR3 protein is CASSLQLVNPETQYF. The CDR3 region has the DNA TGTGCCAGCAGCTTACAGCTAGTAAATCCAGAGACCCAGTACTTC.

This clone was detected once. The rearrangement links TRBV9 to TRBJ2-2; D may be TRBD1 (6 bases). Trimming removed 0 bases at V and 7 bases at J, with 16 bases between. CDR3 size: 16 residues. Germline CDR1 SGDLS, CDR2 YYNGEE. The CDR3 DNA reads TGTGCCAGCAGCGTAGTGGGTCAGGGGTGGTACGGGGAGCTGTTTTTT. Translated: CASSVVGQGWYGELFF.

The rearrangement links TRBV6-6 to TRBJ2-7, with a possible D match to TRBD2 (5 bases). V was pared by 6 bases and J by 2 bases, with 11 bases between. Germline CDR1 MNHNY, CDR2 SVGAGI (reference sequence). CDR3 length: 13 residues. The CDR3 coding sequence is TGTGCCAGCAGGGATCACGGGGCCTACGAGCAGTACTTC. Translation gives CASRDHGAYEQYF.

The V and J genes are TRBV4-1 and TRBJ1-1, with D unresolved. Deletions cut 0 bases from V and 5 bases from J, with 10 bases between. Germline lookup yields CDR1 MGHRA and CDR2 YSYEKL. The CDR3 totals 14 residues. The chain's CDR3 is CASSQETRGTEAFF. Here the CDR3 DNA reads TGCGCCAGCAGCCAAGAGACTCGGGGAACTGAAGCTTTCTTT.

This sequence joins TRBV12-5 and TRBJ2-2, with TRBD1 matching 7 bases. CDR3 length: 15 amino acids. Germline CDR1 is LGHNT and CDR2 is FRNRAP. V was clipped by 1 base and J by 4 bases; unmatched bases: 3. CDR3 nucleotides: TGTGCTAGTGGTTTGGGAACAGGGGCCACCGGGGAGCTGTTTTTT. The encoded protein is CASGLGTGATGELFF.

This clone was recorded a few times. V usage is TRBV5-6 and J usage is TRBJ2-1, with a tentative D call TRBD1 (6 bases). The germline V and J ends were trimmed by 4 bases and 8 bases, with 22 bases remaining between them. Germline loops: CDR1 SGHDT, CDR2 YYEEEE. The CDR3 totals 16 residues. DNA of the CDR3: TGTGCCAGCAGCAATCGGACAGTGAGACGGGTAGATGAGCAGTTCTTC. The encoded protein is CASSNRTVRRVDEQFF.

The chain is built from TRBV11-1 and TRBJ2-7; 8 nucleotides line up with TRBD1. CDR3 size: 18 residues. J was trimmed by 3 bases and V by 0 bases; bases with no gene match: 13. Germline CDR1 and CDR2: SGHAT and FQDESV (reference sequence). CDR3 sequence reads: CASSLAKAGGAVYYEQYF. The CDR3 bases are TGTGCCAGCAGCTTAGCGAAGGCAGGGGGCGCCGTTTACTACGAGCAGTACTTC. The whole variable domain, filled in from reference TRBV11-1 and TRBJ2-7, reads EAEVAQSPRYKITEKSQAVAFWCDPISGHATLYWYRQILGQGPELLVQFQDESVVDDSQLPKDRFSAERLKGVDSTLKIQPAELGDSAMYLCASSLAKAGGAVYYEQYFGPGTRLTVT.